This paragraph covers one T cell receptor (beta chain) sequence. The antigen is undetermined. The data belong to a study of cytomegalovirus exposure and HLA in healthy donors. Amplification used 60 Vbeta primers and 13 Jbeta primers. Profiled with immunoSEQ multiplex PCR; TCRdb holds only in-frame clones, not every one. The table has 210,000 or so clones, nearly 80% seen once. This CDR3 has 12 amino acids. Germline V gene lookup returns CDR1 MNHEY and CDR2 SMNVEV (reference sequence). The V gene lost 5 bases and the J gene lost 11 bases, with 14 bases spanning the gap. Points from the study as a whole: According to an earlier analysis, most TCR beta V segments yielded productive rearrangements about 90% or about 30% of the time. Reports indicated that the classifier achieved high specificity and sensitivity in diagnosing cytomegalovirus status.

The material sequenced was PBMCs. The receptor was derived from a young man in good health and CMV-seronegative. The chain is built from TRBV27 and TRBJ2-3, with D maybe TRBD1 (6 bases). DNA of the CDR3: TGTGCCAGCAGTCCGAACAGGGACAAGCAGTATTTT. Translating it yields CASSPNRDKQYF.